The clone carrying this TCR beta chain was seen a handful of times. The target antigen is unknown. These data are taken from a study of Graves' ophthalmopathy and Graves' hyperthyroidism. The CDR3 sequence is 14 residues long. Unmatched junction bases numbered 3, after V lost 2 bases and J lost 4 bases. Germline lookup yields CDR1 DFQATT and CDR2 SNEGSKA (reference sequence). Amplifying from RNA transcripts, the study obtained TCR beta CDR3 regions. Second-round multiplex PCR came after first-round RT-PCR with HTBI primers. MiXCR was run by TCRdb on the multiplex PCR reads, yielding one entry per CDR3 protein. The sample carries over a million distinct CDR3 sequences, about 40% recorded once. Overall study findings and caveats: A model built from 13 signatures distinguished ophthalmopathy from stable hyperthyroidism with 87.88% sensitivity and about 80% specificity. Most thyroid clonotypes with frequency above 0.001 were detected in blood too.

Uncontrolled infections, other autoimmune diseases, pregnancy or lactation barred patients from enrollment. Reliance was placed on clinical symptoms, serum thyroxine, TRAb, thyroid ultrasound and orbital computed tomography for diagnosis. The chain links TRBV20-1 to TRBJ2-2, with TRBD2 identical over 8 bases. This receptor was taken from an adult man with Graves' hyperthyroidism. The sequenced sample consisted of peripheral blood or thyroid tissue (not recorded which). The CDR3 here is CSARLTSATGELFF. The CDR3 nucleotides read TGCAGTGCTAGACTGACTAGCGCCACCGGGGAGCTGTTTTTT.